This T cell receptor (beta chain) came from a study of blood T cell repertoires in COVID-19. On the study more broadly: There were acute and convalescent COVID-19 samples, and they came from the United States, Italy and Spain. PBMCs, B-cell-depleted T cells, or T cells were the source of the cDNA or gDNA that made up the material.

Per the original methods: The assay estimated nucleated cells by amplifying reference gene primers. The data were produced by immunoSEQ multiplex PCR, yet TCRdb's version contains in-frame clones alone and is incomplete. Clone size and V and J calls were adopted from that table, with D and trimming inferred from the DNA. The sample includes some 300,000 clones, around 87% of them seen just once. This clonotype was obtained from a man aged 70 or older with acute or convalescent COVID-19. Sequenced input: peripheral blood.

The CDR3 DNA follows: TGTGCCTGGAGTGTACTAGGGTACACCGGGGAGCTGTTTTTT. Encoded protein: CAWSVLGYTGELFF. The V and J genes are TRBV30 and TRBJ2-2, with D possibly being TRBD2 (5 bases). V lost 0 bases and J 3 bases, leaving 8 bases between the germline ends. Germline V gene data show CDR1 as GTSNPN and CDR2 as SVGIG (reference sequence). The CDR3 is 14 amino acids.